The 30 T cell receptor beta chains presented below share a single source sample, sequenced in a study of cytomegalovirus exposure and HLA in healthy donors. It was with 60 Vbeta and 13 Jbeta primers that the PCR ran. Measured with immunoSEQ multiplex PCR; TCRdb has only the in-frame clones, and not every one. The sample holds some 180,000 clones, roughly 70% seen once. Sequencing was carried out using PBMCs. All receptors come from a male donor in good health and CMV-seronegative.

The J gene is TRBJ1-5, the V gene TRBV15, with TRBD1 identical over 8 bases. CDR1 is LNHNV and CDR2 is YYDKDF in the germline V gene (reference sequence). The junction had 7 bases not matched to a gene; V was cut back by 3 bases and J by 6 bases. The CDR3 is 15 amino acids. For the CDR3, the DNA is TGTGCCACCAGCAGGCAGGGGGCGGTGGCTCAGCCCCAGCATTTT. Its translation: CATSRQGAVAQPQHF. The full variable domain, rest sourced from reference TRBV15 and TRBJ1-5, is DAMVIQNPRYQVTQFGKPVTLSCSQTLNHNVMYWYQQKSSQAPKLLFHYYDKDFNNEADTPDNFQSRRPNTSFCFLDIRSPGLGDTAMYLCATSRQGAVAQPQHFGDGTRLSIL.

The chain combines TRBV9 with TRBJ2-7; a weak D match, TRBD2 (5 bases). The CDR3 loop spans 15 amino acids. Trimming took off 0 bases at V and 0 bases at J, with 10 bases between the two ends. Germline CDR1 is SGDLS and CDR2 is YYNGEE. CDR3 amino acids: CASSVGEMSSYEQYF. The CDR3 DNA reads TGTGCCAGCAGCGTAGGGGAGATGAGCTCCTACGAGCAGTACTTC. The whole variable domain, remainder taken from reference TRBV9 and TRBJ2-7, is DSGVTQTPKHLITATGQRVTLRCSPRSGDLSVYWYQQSLDQGLQFLIQYYNGEERAKGNILERFSAQQFPDLHSELNLSSLELGDSALYFCASSVGEMSSYEQYFGPGTRLTVT.

Worth noting for this clone: This sample includes further DNA sequences coding for the same CDR3. The chain couples TRBV6-1 to TRBJ1-2; D is perhaps TRBD1 (5 bases). Trimming took 6 bases from V and 0 from J, leaving 14 bases between them. The germline V gene has CDR1 MNHNS and CDR2 SASEGT. The CDR3 has 15 amino acids. The CDR3 protein is CASRQAPIANYGYTF. The CDR3 nucleotides read TGTGCCAGCAGACAGGCACCTATCGCTAACTATGGCTACACCTTC.

J is TRBJ2-7 and V is TRBV6-5; 8 nucleotides line up with TRBD2. J lost 0 bases, V lost 2 bases, and 6 bases had no gene match. The CDR3 sequence is 16 residues long. Germline values: CDR1 MNHEY, CDR2 SVGAGI. CDR3 residues: CASSYNQRGFSYEQYF. In DNA form, the CDR3 reads TGTGCCAGCAGTTACAATCAGCGGGGGTTCTCCTACGAGCAGTACTTC.

The chain carries TRBV7-8 and TRBJ1-2, with 9 bases fitting TRBD1. The CDR3 has 15 amino acids. V dropped 0 bases and J dropped 8; count of bases not matched to a gene: 7. Germline V gene sequence: CDR1 SGHVS, CDR2 FQNEAQ. This CDR3 reads CASSLALTGGKGYTF. In DNA, the CDR3 is TGTGCCAGCAGCTTAGCCCTTACAGGGGGCAAAGGCTACACCTTC.

This chain connects TRBV28 to TRBJ2-1, with D perhaps matching TRBD2 (7 bases). The CDR3 contains 14 residues. V lost 8 bases and J 8 bases, leaving 19 bases between the germline ends. Germline CDR1 MDHEN, CDR2 SYDVKM. The CDR3 DNA follows: TGTGCCAGCCGGGGGGCCGCCAGGGGTTATGAGCAGTTCTTC. It codes for CASRGAARGYEQFF.

The sample holds one count of this clone. V is TRBV6-5 and J is TRBJ2-2; D is unresolved. CDR1 and CDR2 from the germline V gene are MNHEY and SVGAGI. This CDR3 region has 16 residues. Between the trimmed V and J ends, which lost 4 bases and 3 bases, there was a span of 15 bases. The CDR3 protein is CASSSALPGYTGELFF. In DNA form, the CDR3 reads TGTGCCAGCAGTTCCGCACTACCCGGGTACACCGGGGAGCTGTTTTTT.

The gene calls are TRBV6-5 and TRBJ1-1; TRBD1 agrees at 7 bases. The CDR3 has 15 amino acids. V was pared by 3 bases and J by 6 bases, with 10 bases of the junction left unmatched. CDR1 is MNHEY and CDR2 is SVGAGI in the germline V gene. The CDR3 spells CASSYTGAGSAEAFF. CDR3 DNA sequence: TGTGCCAGCAGTTATACAGGGGCCGGGAGCGCTGAAGCTTTCTTT.

V is TRBV6-1 and J is TRBJ1-5; D is possibly TRBD1 (6 bases). Trimming removed 4 bases at V and 5 bases at J, with 18 bases between. Germline loops: CDR1 MNHNS, CDR2 SASEGT. This CDR3 has 16 residues. In nucleotides, the CDR3 is TGTGCCAGCAGTGTGACAGGCCCAAGGTCGGATCAGCCCCAGCATTTT. Residues: CASSVTGPRSDQPQHF.

The chain links TRBV10-3 to TRBJ2-3; D is perhaps TRBD1 (6 bases). There are 15 residues in the CDR3. The germline V and J ends were trimmed by 6 bases and 4 bases, with 17 bases remaining between them. The germline CDR1 and CDR2 sequences are ENHRY and SYGVKD. This chain's CDR3 is CAIRGGQRPADTQYF. CDR3 DNA sequence: TGTGCCATCAGGGGCGGACAGCGTCCTGCAGATACGCAGTATTTT.

The chain recombines TRBV7-2 with TRBJ1-2, with D unresolved. There are 15 residues in the CDR3. Germline-derived CDR1 and CDR2 are SGHTA and FQGNSA. The V end was cut by 1 base, the J end by 0 bases, with 9 bases between. The CDR3 spells CASSLDGIANYGYTF. For the CDR3, the DNA is TGTGCCAGCAGCTTAGACGGGATAGCTAACTATGGCTACACCTTC.

The V and J genes are TRBV4-1 and TRBJ2-7; TRBD1 matches 8 bases. The germline V gene has CDR1 MGHRA and CDR2 YSYEKL. The CDR3 is 14 residues long. V gave up 1 base and J gave up 2 bases; unmatched junction bases: 1. CDR3 sequence reads: CASSQGGQAYEQYF. CDR3 nucleotide sequence: TGCGCCAGCAGCCAAGGGGGACAGGCCTACGAGCAGTACTTC.

V is TRBV14 and J is TRBJ1-6; no reliable D call. With 0 bases removed from V and 6 bases from J, the gap between germline ends came to 6 bases. The germline gives CDR1 SGHDN, CDR2 FVKESK. This CDR3 contains 14 residues. CDR3 in amino acids: CASSQDIRNSPLHF. For the CDR3, the DNA is TGTGCCAGCAGCCAAGATATCCGTAATTCACCCCTCCACTTT.

The CDR3 protein is CASTRDRASYEQYF. The CDR3 DNA is TGTGCCAGCACCCGGGACAGGGCCTCCTACGAGCAGTACTTC. The chain employs TRBV2 and TRBJ2-7, with 9 bases identical to TRBD1. Germline trimming cut 7 bases from V and 0 bases from J; bases unmatched to any gene: 4. Looked up from germline, CDR1 is SNHLY and CDR2 is FYNNEI. The CDR3 contains 14 residues.

This clone turned up a few times. The chain combines TRBV6-1 with TRBJ2-1; 7 nucleotides line up with TRBD2. CDR3 length: 16 residues. V was clipped by 2 bases and J by 7 bases; unmatched bases: 11. CDR1 and CDR2 from the germline V gene are MNHNS and SASEGT. DNA of the CDR3: TGTGCCAGCAGTGAAAGGAGGAGCGGGAATTATAATGAGCAGTTCTTC. Its protein product is CASSERRSGNYNEQFF.

V and J are TRBV6-4 and TRBJ2-3; 9 bases line up with TRBD2. Germline loops: CDR1 MRHNA, CDR2 SNTAGT. The CDR3 is made up of 13 amino acids. The junction had 1 base not matched to a gene; V was cut back by 4 bases and J by 5 bases. CDR3 region: CASSAREGDTQYF. Here the CDR3 DNA reads TGTGCCAGCAGTGCGCGGGAGGGAGATACGCAGTATTTT.

This clone was observed a handful of times. The chain employs TRBV2 and TRBJ2-3; TRBD2 matches at 9 bases. Germline V gene data show CDR1 as SNHLY and CDR2 as FYNNEI. The CDR3 spans 15 residues. V was pared by 5 bases and J by 9 bases, with 12 bases of the junction left unmatched. CDR3 sequence reads: CASSPSGVPKETQYF. The CDR3 bases are TGTGCCAGCAGTCCTAGCGGGGTACCCAAGGAAACGCAGTATTTT.

This clone was detected only once. The chain carries TRBV6-5 and TRBJ2-1; 7 bases are a match to TRBD2. This CDR3 contains 13 residues. CDR1 is MNHEY, CDR2 SVGAGI, per germline. Germline trimming cut 7 bases from V and 4 bases from J; bases unmatched to any gene: 4. The CDR3 loop is CASTGGRYNEQFF. In DNA form, the CDR3 reads TGTGCCAGCACGGGCGGGAGATACAATGAGCAGTTCTTC.

This clone was detected a few times. This chain joins TRBV6-1 and TRBJ1-5; TRBD1 is a possible D gene (5 bases). This CDR3 has 15 amino acids. V lost 5 bases and J 5 bases, leaving 16 bases between the germline ends. CDR1 is MNHNS and CDR2 is SASEGT in the germline V gene. CDR3 sequence reads: CASSPEGARYQPQHF. For the CDR3, the DNA is TGTGCCAGCAGTCCCGAAGGGGCTCGCTATCAGCCCCAGCATTTT.

In nucleotides, the CDR3 is TGTGCCAGCAGGGAACCCCTGACAGGGTCGAATGGCTACACCTTC. It codes for CASREPLTGSNGYTF. The genes are TRBV6-5 and TRBJ1-2; 7 bases map to TRBD1. This CDR3 contains 15 residues. Trimming took 6 bases from V and 6 from J; bases not matched to a gene: 13. Germline V gives CDR1 MNHEY, CDR2 SVGAGI.

This clone was detected only once. The gene calls are TRBV9 and TRBJ1-6; D may be TRBD1 (6 bases). The germline V and J ends were trimmed by 0 bases and 7 bases, with 11 bases remaining between them. This CDR3 region has 15 residues. Germline CDR1 is SGDLS and CDR2 is YYNGEE. The CDR3 bases are TGTGCCAGCAGCGTAGCTGGGGGCCCGAATTCACCCCTCCACTTT. Amino acids: CASSVAGGPNSPLHF.

This sequence joins TRBV7-2 and TRBJ1-1; D unclear. V was cut by 1 base and J by 5 bases, with 11 bases left in between. CDR1 is SGHTA and CDR2 is FQGNSA in the germline V gene. There are 14 residues in the CDR3. The CDR3, as DNA: TGTGCCAGCAGCTTAGAGGCGGGTCGGACTGAAGCTTTCTTT. Protein: CASSLEAGRTEAFF.

The chain employs TRBV5-4 and TRBJ2-3; D perhaps matches TRBD2 (7 bases). Germline CDR1 is SGHNT and CDR2 is YYREEE (reference sequence). The ends were cut back, 6 bases at V and 4 bases at J, with 9 bases in the middle. The CDR3 runs 12 residues. The CDR3 loop is CASIGGADTQYF. The CDR3 bases are TGTGCCAGCATAGGGGGGGCAGATACGCAGTATTTT.

The CDR3 DNA sequence: TGTGCCAGCGGGGGACAGGAGGGCTATGGCTACACCTTC. It specifies CASGGQEGYGYTF. J is TRBJ1-2 and V is TRBV11-2, with TRBD1 matching over 8 bases. V lost 8 bases, J lost 4 bases, and 6 bases stayed unmatched. This CDR3 spans 13 amino acids. The V gene's germline CDR1 is SGHAT and CDR2 FQNNGV.

This clone was observed a single time. The chain has TRBV11-2 and TRBJ1-2, with 7 positions matching TRBD1. Trimming cost V 4 bases and J 1 base; bases outside gene matches: 3. The CDR3 runs to 14 residues. Germline V gene data show CDR1 as SGHAT and CDR2 as FQNNGV. CDR3 amino acids: CASSSGQFNYGYTF. CDR3 DNA sequence: TGTGCCAGCAGCTCGGGACAGTTTAACTATGGCTACACCTTC.

The rearrangement joins TRBV6-6 to TRBJ1-1, with D possibly TRBD1 on 5 matching bases. The CDR3 has 13 amino acids. Looked up from germline, CDR1 is MNHNY and CDR2 is SVGAGI (reference sequence). V lost 0 bases to trimming and J lost 11 bases, with 13 bases between them. The DNA for the CDR3 is TGTGCCAGCAGTTACTCGCAGGGTGCGCGGGCTTTCTTT. It is translated as CASSYSQGARAFF.

Details on this clone: The junction and the germline gene differ at one end; a read error may be behind it. The chain couples TRBV6-1 to TRBJ1-3, with 10 bases lining up with TRBD1. CDR1 is MNHNS, CDR2 SASEGT, per germline. CDR3 length: 15 residues. The DNA of the CDR3 is TGTGCCAGCAGTGAAGGGACAGGGGGAGGAAGCACCATATATTTT. Its translation is CASSEGTGGGSTIYF.

The V and J genes are TRBV6-6 and TRBJ2-7; the match to TRBD1 covers 9 bases. Germline loops: CDR1 MNHNY, CDR2 SVGAGI (reference sequence). After removal of 7 bases from V and 2 bases from J, the junction contained 6 bases not matched to a gene. The CDR3 loop spans 14 amino acids. CDR3: CASKTTGGTYEQYF. The DNA of the CDR3 is TGTGCCAGCAAAACGACAGGGGGAACCTACGAGCAGTACTTC.

The CDR3 region has the DNA TGTGCCAGCAGCCTCGTAGGAGGGATCGACTATGGCTACACCTTC. Translated, it gives CASSLVGGIDYGYTF. The J gene is TRBJ1-2, the V gene TRBV2; D remains unclear. The CDR3 contains 15 residues. V was clipped by 6 bases and J by 3 bases, with 17 bases between them. CDR1 SNHLY and CDR2 FYNNEI come from the germline V gene.

The chain recombines TRBV5-6 with TRBJ1-1; D remains ambiguous. Germline CDR1 and CDR2: SGHDT and YYEEEE. The CDR3 totals 12 residues. The germline V and J ends were trimmed by 0 bases and 7 bases, with 7 bases remaining between them. CDR3 nucleotide sequence: TGTGCCAGCAGCTTGGAACCCTATGAAGCTTTCTTT. Translation: CASSLEPYEAFF.